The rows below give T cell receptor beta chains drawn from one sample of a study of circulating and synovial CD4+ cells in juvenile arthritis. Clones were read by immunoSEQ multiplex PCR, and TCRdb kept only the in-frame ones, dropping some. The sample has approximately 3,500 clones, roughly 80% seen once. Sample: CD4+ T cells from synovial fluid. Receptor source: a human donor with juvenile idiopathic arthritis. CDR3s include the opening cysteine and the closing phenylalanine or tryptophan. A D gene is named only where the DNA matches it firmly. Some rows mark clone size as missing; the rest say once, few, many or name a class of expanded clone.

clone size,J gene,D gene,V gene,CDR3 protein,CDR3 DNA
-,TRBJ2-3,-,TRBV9,CASSRQGERTDTQYF,TGTGCCAGCAGCCGCCAGGGTGAGCGAACAGATACGCAGTATTTT
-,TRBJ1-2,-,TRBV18,CASSPQGYYGYTF,TGTGCCAGCTCACCTCAGGGCTACTATGGCTACACCTTC
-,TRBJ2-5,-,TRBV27,CASSFDPGTNQETQYF,TGTGCCAGCAGTTTCGATCCGGGAACCAACCAAGAGACCCAGTACTTC
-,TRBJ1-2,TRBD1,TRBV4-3,CASSSQGAYGYTF,TGCGCCAGCAGCTCCCAGGGGGCGTACGGCTACACCTTC
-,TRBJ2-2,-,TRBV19,CASRWIAGEGRELFF,TGTGCCAGTAGATGGATCGCAGGGGAGGGCCGGGAGCTGTTTTTT
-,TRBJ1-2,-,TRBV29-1,CSVSGDNGYTF,TGCAGCGTTTCAGGGGATAATGGCTACACCTTC
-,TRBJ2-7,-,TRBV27,CASSRAPQGYYEQYF,TGTGCCAGCAGTCGAGCCCCCCAGGGGTACTACGAGCAGTACTTC
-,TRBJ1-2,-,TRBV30,CAWKNSQNYGYTF,TGTGCCTGGAAAAACAGCCAGAACTATGGCTACACCTTC
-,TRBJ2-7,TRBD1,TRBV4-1,CASSQGTGGAEQYF,TGCGCCAGCAGCCAGGGGACAGGGGGGGCCGAGCAGTACTTC
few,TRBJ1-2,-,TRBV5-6,CASSLGSIGYGYTF,TGTGCCAGCAGCTTGGGCAGCATCGGGTATGGCTACACCTTC
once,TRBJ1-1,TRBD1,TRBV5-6,CASSLQGAGGTEAFF,TGTGCCAGCAGCTTACAGGGGGCCGGCGGCACTGAAGCTTTCTTT
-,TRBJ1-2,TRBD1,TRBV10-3,CAISGRGQSNYGYTF,TGTGCCATCAGTGGCCGGGGACAGTCTAACTATGGCTACACCTTC
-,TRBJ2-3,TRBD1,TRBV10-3,CAIRGQGSTDTQYF,TGTGCCATCAGGGGACAGGGTAGCACAGATACGCAGTATTTT
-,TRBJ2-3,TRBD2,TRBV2,CASSSSGGTDTQYF,TGTGCCAGCAGTTCTAGCGGGGGGACAGATACGCAGTATTTT
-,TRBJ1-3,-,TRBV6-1,CADGGGGTGNTIYF,TGTGCAGACGGCGGGGGGGGTACTGGAAACACCATATATTTT
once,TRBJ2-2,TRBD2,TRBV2,CASSEGGGTSPLGELFF,TGTGCCAGCAGTGAAGGGGGCGGGACTAGCCCTCTCGGGGAGCTGTTTTTT
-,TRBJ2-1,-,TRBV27,CASRTAMSQFF,TGTGCCAGCAGGACTGCAATGTCGCAGTTCTTC
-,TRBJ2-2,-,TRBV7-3,CASSQWSYTGELFF,TGTGCCAGCAGCCAGTGGTCCTACACCGGGGAGCTGTTTTTT
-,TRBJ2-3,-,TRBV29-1,CSVGTSTDTQYF,TGCAGCGTTGGTACAAGCACAGATACGCAGTATTTT
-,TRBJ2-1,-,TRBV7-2,CASSLSVGEQFF,TGTGCCAGCAGCTTGTCGGTTGGTGAGCAGTTCTTC
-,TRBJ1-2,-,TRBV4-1,CASSQRISAGDGYTF,TGCGCCAGCAGCCAAAGGATCAGCGCAGGGGATGGCTACACCTTC
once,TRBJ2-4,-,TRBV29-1,CSVGRGAKNIQYF,TGCAGCGTTGGACGCGGGGCCAAAAACATTCAGTACTTC
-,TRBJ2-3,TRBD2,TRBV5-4,CASSDQAGSDTQYF,TGTGCCAGCAGCGACCAAGCGGGGTCAGATACGCAGTATTTT
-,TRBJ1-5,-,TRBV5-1,CASSWGGASNQPQHF,TGCGCCAGCAGCTGGGGGGGGGCCAGCAATCAGCCCCAGCATTTT
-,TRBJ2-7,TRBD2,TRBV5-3,CARSTGTSASYEQYF,TGTGCCAGAAGCACCGGGACTAGCGCGTCCTACGAGCAGTACTTC
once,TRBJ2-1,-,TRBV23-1,CASSQPPGYNEQFF,TGCGCCAGCAGTCAGCCCCCGGGGTACAATGAGCAGTTCTTC
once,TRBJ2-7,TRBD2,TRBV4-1,CASSQVAGETYEQYF,TGCGCCAGCAGCCAAGTAGCGGGGGAAACCTACGAGCAGTACTTC
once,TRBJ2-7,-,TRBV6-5,CASSRLRAGYEQYF,TGTGCCAGCAGCCGACTGCGGGCTGGCTACGAGCAGTACTTC
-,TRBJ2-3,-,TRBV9,CASSVAGDTDTQYF,TGTGCCAGCAGCGTAGCGGGGGACACAGATACGCAGTATTTT
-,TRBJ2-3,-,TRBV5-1,CASRTGDSTDTQYF,TGCGCCAGCAGAACGGGGGATAGCACAGATACGCAGTATTTT
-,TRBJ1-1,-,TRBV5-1,CASSLGYSNTEAFF,TGCGCCAGCAGCTTGGGTTACTCGAACACTGAAGCTTTCTTT
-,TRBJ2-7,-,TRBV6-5,CASSLLAGSPYEQYF,TGTGCCAGCAGCCTACTCGCGGGATCGCCCTACGAGCAGTACTTC
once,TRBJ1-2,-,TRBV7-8,CASSLEGLGSYGYTF,TGTGCCAGCAGCTTAGAGGGGTTAGGGTCCTATGGCTACACCTTC
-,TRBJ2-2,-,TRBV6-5,CASTSQARNTGELFF,TGTGCCAGCACTTCGCAGGCCCGGAACACCGGGGAGCTGTTTTTT
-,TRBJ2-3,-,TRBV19,CASSITADTQYF,TGTGCCAGTAGTATAACGGCAGATACGCAGTATTTT
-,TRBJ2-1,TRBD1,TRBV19,CASSRTGGYNEQFF,TGTGCCAGTAGTCGGACAGGGGGCTACAATGAGCAGTTCTTC
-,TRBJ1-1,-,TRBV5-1,CASSWAGPNTEAFF,TGCGCCAGCAGCTGGGCGGGCCCGAACACTGAAGCTTTCTTT